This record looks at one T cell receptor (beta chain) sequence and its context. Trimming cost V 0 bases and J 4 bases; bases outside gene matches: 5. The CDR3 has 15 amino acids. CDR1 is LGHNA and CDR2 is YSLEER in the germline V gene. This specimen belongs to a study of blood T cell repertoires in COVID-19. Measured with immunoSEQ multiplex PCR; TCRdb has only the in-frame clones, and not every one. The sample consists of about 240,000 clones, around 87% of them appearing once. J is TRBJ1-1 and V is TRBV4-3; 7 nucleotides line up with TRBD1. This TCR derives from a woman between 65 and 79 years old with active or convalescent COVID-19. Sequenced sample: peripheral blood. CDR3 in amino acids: CASSQESRGSTEAFF. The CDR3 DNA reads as TGCGCCAGCAGCCAAGAAAGCAGGGGGTCCACTGAAGCTTTCTTT.